Below, one TCR beta chain is given with its context. There is no known antigen for this receptor. Qualities for individual bases were not recorded, and no much larger clone is one base off. The CDR3, cysteine through phenylalanine, is 15 amino acids long. The entry retains the CDR3 DNA only, 45 bases that are in frame from base 1. V has 1 base trimmed and J has 3 bases trimmed; junction bases matching no gene number 3. In the germline V gene, CDR1 corresponds to MNHNS and CDR2 to SASEGT. During colonoscopy, one to two pinch biopsies were obtained from the rectum for research purposes. Controls underwent colonoscopy for suspected IBD, had macroscopically and histologically normal endoscopy, and were not diagnosed with IBD within the following year. Rectal biopsies were digested with proteinase K before DNA isolation. The Wizard kit (Promega) was used to extract genomic DNA from both blood and intestinal samples.

This record comes from a study of pediatric ulcerative colitis (dated by TCRdb to about 2019). Study-wide context: From nine newly diagnosed, treatment-naive pediatric ulcerative colitis patients and a few non-IBD control children, paired blood and rectal samples were collected. Beyond this particular receptor, the publication reports: Repertoires were derived from total lymphocyte DNA, so rare subsets such as regulatory T cells may have patterns not reflected. The healthy control group was small, with only a few individuals. T cells from blood may have been included in the rectal pinch biopsies, particularly in patients with overt colitis. Two rectal CDR3 clonotypes turned up in every ulcerative colitis patient but in none of the controls. Autologous blood-rectal clonal overlap was significantly higher in ulcerative colitis patients than in controls, suggesting increased T cell trafficking to inflamed tissue. Rectal repertoire features separated controls, mild-moderate and acute severe colitis patients; acute severe colitis showed reduced rectal diversity due to clonal expansions. For technical reasons, substantially fewer templates were yielded by the blood samples of a couple of patients, and these blood samples were excluded from blood-rectal overlap analysis.

Rearranged CDR3 beta regions were amplified from genomic DNA with multiplex V and J primers using the immunoSEQ TRB Survey service. Survey-level sequencing depth of up to 500,000 reads per sample was used to keep depth equal across samples. The libraries were purified and pooled, then sequenced using Illumina technology. The paper's processing steps were these. Productive clonality, sample overlap, pairwise scatters, CDR3 beta length, V/D/J gene usage and productiveness were assessed with immunoSEQ online tools. Calculated diversity was defined as the number of unique rearrangements divided by total templates times 100, and Shannon and Simpson indices were additionally computed. Principal component analysis was performed on Z-score normalized data with the R prcomp function and the ggbiplot package. Morisita's index was used to quantify the clonal overlap between blood and rectum within each subject. TCRdb took this table from immuneACCESS and kept in-frame rearrangements with V and J called. Such tables lack part of the clones; where checked against another copy, unresolved V genes explain under half of the gap, and the rest is unexplained. Clonal size and the V and J genes are those of that table, whereas D and trimming came from the DNA. This sample is represented by approximately 11,000 clones; 82% of them were singletons. Approximately 3.9% of the sample rests with the top ten.

This TCR came from a girl aged 10 to 17 who was a control in a study of pediatric ulcerative colitis. What was sequenced was gut tissue. The chain joins TRBV6-1 to TRBJ2-1; the central 7 bases match TRBD1. The CDR3 has the sequence CASSEESGGYNEQFF. The nucleotide sequence is TGTGCCAGCAGTGAAGAATCAGGGGGCTACAATGAGCAGTTCTTC.